This T cell receptor (beta chain) appears in the sequencing data of a study of blood T cells in healthy people across ages (dated by TCRdb to between 2015 and 2017). Broadly, across the study: In model experiments, roughly one uniquely barcoded TCR beta cDNA molecule per two T cells was captured by template switching. Two additional independent replicas of 1 million unique cDNA reads from the same blood draw were analyzed for two donors (one aged 18 to 30 and one aged 80 or older). The donors were divided into four age groups: young (average around 15 years), middle-aged (over 35), aged (about 61) and long-lived (nearly 85). To track age-related changes in TCR beta repertoire diversity, the study relied on deep sequencing normalized with unique cDNA molecular identifiers. To avoid experimental bias, donors of different ages were spread randomly across the sequencing lanes.

Libraries were made using 5' RACE. Sequenced on an Illumina HiSeq 2500. A second PCR of about 6 to 11 cycles was run with a J-beta primer mix and a sample-barcoded 5' primer. Each TCR beta cDNA molecule received a unique molecular identifier from a template-switch 5' adaptor carrying 12 random nucleotides. Each sample yielded at least 3 million CDR3-containing paired-end reads. All of the RNA was converted into first-strand cDNA using the Mint cDNA synthesis kit, with a TRBC-specific oligonucleotide serving as the primer. All cDNA was treated with uracil-DNA glycosylase and then went through a first 18-cycle PCR with the universal primers M1SS and BC2_uni_R. As for the authors' bioinformatics: For normalization, 1 million high-quality reads, each with a distinct molecular identifier, were randomly selected from each sample. Instead of being binned into consensus sequences, reads that shared molecular identifiers were thrown out. MiTCR, set to a Q25 quality threshold and the strictest error-elimination algorithm, was used for CDR3 identification, clonotype clustering and error correction. A nonparametric unseen species model with Euler transformation was used to estimate lower-bound total TCR beta diversity. The raw public reads went through TCRdb reprocessing: fastp at Q25, MiXCR clone calling, in-frame beta chains kept. Each CDR3 protein appears once, grouped with its most common genes and DNA. The V and J calls come from TCRdb's annotation, not from the publication. The sample profile shows some 900,000 distinct CDR3 sequences; around 48% of them were found once. The leading ten clones occupy around 15% of the sample.

The 39 donors, aged about 6 to 95 years, were systemically healthy Caucasian individuals from Russia. Each donor gave roughly 11 milliliters of peripheral blood, drawn into EDTA-treated Vacutainer tubes. Ficoll-Paque density-gradient centrifugation was used to isolate PBMCs, with at least 6 million per sample. Trizol reagent was used to extract total RNA from the PBMCs, yielding at least 6 micrograms per sample. Naive CD45RAhigh/CD27high T cell percentages were measured by flow cytometry on a PBMC aliquot from every donor. The study at large found these results: Observed TCR beta diversity correlated strongly with the percentage of naive T cells measured by flow cytometry. Since profiling was done on bulk unsorted PBMCs, naive and antigen-experienced compartments could not be conclusively compared. Estimates of total diversity from one million sequenced T cells were regarded as lower bounds and underestimates. Observed TCR beta diversity per million T cells fell roughly linearly with age, and a significant reduction was already apparent by age approximately 40. Compared with the aged group, the long-lived group had more naive CD4+ T cells, fewer expanded clones and increased TCR diversity, suggesting age selection. Donor CMV infection status was unknown, potentially confounding age-related changes in expanded clonotypes.

With respect to this clonotype: Its antigen is currently not known. Base quality data are lacking; no much larger clone is found one base away.

The CDR3 measures 13 amino acids from cysteine to phenylalanine. The CDR3 DNA has 39 bases and is translated from base 1. The germline V gene (reference sequence) sets CDR1 to PRHDT and CDR2 to FYEKMQ. The sequenced material came from blood. The receptor chain draws on TRBV13 and TRBJ2-4; TRBD1 agrees with 7 junctional bases. The J call is uncertain, as TRBJ2-7 better fits the DNA end. This TCR was recovered from a man aged 25-40 years in good health. The CDR3 here reads CASSHTTGNEQYF. In nucleotide form, the sequence is TGTGCCAGCAGCCACACGACAGGGAACGAGCAGTACTTC.